The 8 T cell receptor beta chains below were found in one sample sequenced in a study of T-cell memory formation after mild COVID-19. TCRdb reanalysed the 5' RACE reads using MiXCR and keeps one entry per CDR3 protein. The sample yields tens of thousands of distinct CDR3 sequences, 7.3% seen once. The material sequenced was PBMCs or a T cell subset sorted from them (not recorded which). The receptor source for this set is a man in his late teens or twenties who had mild COVID-19 (a few samples of this study predate the infection). Cell type and time point are not known.

This clonotype has only a few counts. V is TRBV7-3 and J is TRBJ1-2; 8 nucleotides line up with TRBD1. Germline loops: CDR1 SGHTA, CDR2 FQGTGA. Losses at the gene ends were 1 base for V and 7 bases for J; bases not matched to a gene: 11. The CDR3 loop spans 16 amino acids. CDR3 bases: TGTGCCAGCAGCTTAATCGGGGGACAGGCGGCGTCTGGCTACACCTTC. It encodes CASSLIGGQAASGYTF.

In this sample, this clonotype is medium-sized (0.01 to 0.1%). J is TRBJ2-5 and V is TRBV4-3, with 8 bases identical to TRBD2. Germline lookup yields CDR1 LGHNA and CDR2 YSLEER. The CDR3 sequence is 19 residues long. J lost 4 bases, V lost 0 bases, and 16 bases had no gene match. CDR3 protein: CASSQEVPVSNGGGETQYF. In DNA, the CDR3 is TGCGCCAGCAGCCAAGAGGTTCCGGTCTCCAACGGGGGGGGAGAGACCCAGTACTTC.

The CDR3 DNA reads as TGTGCCAGCAGCCTTGGGGTGAAAGAGACCCAGTACTTC. It codes for CASSLGVKETQYF. The chain couples TRBV7-2 to TRBJ2-5; D uncertain. V lost 5 bases and J lost 3, with 10 bases in between. Germline V gives CDR1 SGHTA, CDR2 FQGNSA. The CDR3 spans 13 residues.

This clonotype was found a few times. V is TRBV6-6 and J is TRBJ2-6, with D perhaps given as TRBD1 or TRBD2 (5 bases each). V lost 2 bases and J 3 bases, leaving 8 bases between the germline ends. Per the germline V gene, CDR1 is MNHNY and CDR2 is SVGAGI (reference sequence). The CDR3 sequence is 15 residues long. The CDR3 coding sequence is TGTGCCAGCAGTTACGGGGGTGGTGGGGCCAACGTCCTGACTTTC. Its protein product is CASSYGGGGANVLTF.

The chain links TRBV20-1 to TRBJ1-1; D remains unclear. CDR1 and CDR2 (germline): DFQATT, SNEGSKA (reference sequence). This CDR3 contains 10 residues. V dropped 6 bases and J dropped 3 bases, with 5 bases sitting between them. CDR3 sequence: CSAVYTEAFF. The CDR3 region has the DNA TGCAGTGCCGTATACACTGAAGCTTTCTTT.

In nucleotides, the CDR3 is TGTGCCAGCAGCTTTGGGGGGGATCAAGAGACCCAGTACTTC. Translation: CASSFGGDQETQYF. V gene TRBV7-2 combines with J gene TRBJ2-5, with 7 bases lining up with TRBD2. Losses at the gene ends were 3 bases for V and 2 bases for J; bases not matched to a gene: 3. Germline V gene lookup returns CDR1 SGHTA and CDR2 FQGNSA. The CDR3 extends over 14 amino acids.

In its sample, this clonotype was seen a few times. This chain joins TRBV7-9 and TRBJ2-3; D is undetermined. There are 17 residues in the CDR3. Trimming cost V 4 bases and J 2 bases, with 19 bases left between them. Germline CDR1 and CDR2: SEHNR and FQNEAQ (reference sequence). Here the CDR3 DNA reads TGTGCCAGCAGCTCACCCGGCGTTGGCCCCCACACAGATACGCAGTATTTT. Amino acids: CASSSPGVGPHTDTQYF.

V gene TRBV4-1 combines with J gene TRBJ1-3, with D uncertain. With 7 bases removed from V and 0 bases from J, the gap between germline ends came to 13 bases. Germline V CDR1 and CDR2: MGHRA, YSYEKL. The CDR3 length is 15 residues. The CDR3 region is CASIRRNDSGNTIYF. DNA of the CDR3: TGCGCCAGCATAAGGAGGAATGACTCTGGAAACACCATATATTTT.